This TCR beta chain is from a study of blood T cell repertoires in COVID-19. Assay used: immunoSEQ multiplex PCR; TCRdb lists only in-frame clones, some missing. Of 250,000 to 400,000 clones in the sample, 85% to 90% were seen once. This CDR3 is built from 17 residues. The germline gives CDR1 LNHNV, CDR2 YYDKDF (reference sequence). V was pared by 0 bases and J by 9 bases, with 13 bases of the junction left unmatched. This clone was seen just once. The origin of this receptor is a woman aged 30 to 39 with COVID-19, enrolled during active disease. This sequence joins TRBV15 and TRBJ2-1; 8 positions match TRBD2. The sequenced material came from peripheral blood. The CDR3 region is CATSRDREGRELAEQFF. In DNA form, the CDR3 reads TGTGCCACCAGCAGAGATCGGGAGGGGCGGGAGCTTGCTGAGCAGTTCTTC.